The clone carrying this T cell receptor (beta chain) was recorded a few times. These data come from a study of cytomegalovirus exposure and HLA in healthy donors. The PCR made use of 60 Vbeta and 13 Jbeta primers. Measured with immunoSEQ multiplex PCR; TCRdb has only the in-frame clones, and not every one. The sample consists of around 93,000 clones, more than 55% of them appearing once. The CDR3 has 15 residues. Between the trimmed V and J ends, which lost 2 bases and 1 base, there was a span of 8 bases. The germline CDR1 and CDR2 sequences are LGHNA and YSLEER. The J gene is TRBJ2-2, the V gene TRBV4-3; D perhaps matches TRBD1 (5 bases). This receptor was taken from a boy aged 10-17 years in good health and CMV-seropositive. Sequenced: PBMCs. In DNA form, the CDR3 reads TGCGCCAGCAGCCAAACTACAGGGAACACCGGGGAGCTGTTTTTT. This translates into CASSQTTGNTGELFF.